The entry that follows covers one T cell receptor beta chain sequence. Germline V gene sequence: CDR1 GTSNPN, CDR2 SVGIG (reference sequence). V gave up 8 bases and J gave up 1 base; unmatched junction bases: 6. The CDR3 runs 13 residues. These data are taken from a study of blood T cell repertoires in COVID-19. Generated by immunoSEQ multiplex PCR, the TCRdb table keeps only in-frame clones and is missing some. The table has 400,000 or so clones, roughly 90% seen once; the top ten hold approximately 2.1%. The material sequenced was PBMCs or T cells enriched from blood (not recorded which). This rearrangement joins TRBV30 to TRBJ2-7, with 9 positions matching TRBD2. This receptor was identified in a woman between 40 and 50 years old with acute COVID-19. The CDR3 DNA reads TGTGCCCAGCGGGGGGCGGGGTCCTACGAGCAGTACTTC. Translation gives CAQRGAGSYEQYF.